This T cell receptor (beta chain) emerged from a study of identical twins. Broader study findings: Excess sharing between twins was weaker in beta out-of-frame sequences.

The CDR3 is 12 residues long. V shed 3 bases and J shed 10 bases, with 10 bases lying between them. The germline V gene has CDR1 MNHEY and CDR2 SMNVEV (reference sequence). This clonotype has a handful of counts. Its antigen is undetermined. TCRdb reprocessed the 5' RACE reads via MiXCR and lists one record per CDR3 protein. The data contain hundreds of thousands of distinct CDR3 sequences, around 20% of them seen just once; the ten biggest clones take up about 4.5%. The sample was also reused in another study, on T cells expressing NK-cell markers.

Source material: PBMCs. The chain carries TRBV27 and TRBJ2-1; no firm D call. The sequence came from a woman in her late teens or twenties in good health. CDR3 sequence: CASSFLSGEQFF. The CDR3 bases are TGTGCCAGCAGTTTTTTGTCTGGAGAGCAGTTCTTC.